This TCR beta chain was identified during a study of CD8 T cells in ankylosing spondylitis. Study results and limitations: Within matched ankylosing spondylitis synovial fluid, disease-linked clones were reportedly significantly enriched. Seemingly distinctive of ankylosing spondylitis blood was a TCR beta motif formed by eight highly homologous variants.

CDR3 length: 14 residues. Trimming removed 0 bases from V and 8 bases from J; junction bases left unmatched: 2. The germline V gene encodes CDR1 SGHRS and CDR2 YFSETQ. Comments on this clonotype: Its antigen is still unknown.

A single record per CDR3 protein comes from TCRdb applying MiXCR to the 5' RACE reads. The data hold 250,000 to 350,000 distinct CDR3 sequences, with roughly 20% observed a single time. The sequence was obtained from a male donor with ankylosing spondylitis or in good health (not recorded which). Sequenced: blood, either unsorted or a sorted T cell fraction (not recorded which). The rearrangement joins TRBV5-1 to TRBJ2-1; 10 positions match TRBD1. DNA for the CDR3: TGCGCCAGCAGCTTGGGACAGGGGGCCTATGAGCAGTTCTTC. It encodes CASSLGQGAYEQFF.